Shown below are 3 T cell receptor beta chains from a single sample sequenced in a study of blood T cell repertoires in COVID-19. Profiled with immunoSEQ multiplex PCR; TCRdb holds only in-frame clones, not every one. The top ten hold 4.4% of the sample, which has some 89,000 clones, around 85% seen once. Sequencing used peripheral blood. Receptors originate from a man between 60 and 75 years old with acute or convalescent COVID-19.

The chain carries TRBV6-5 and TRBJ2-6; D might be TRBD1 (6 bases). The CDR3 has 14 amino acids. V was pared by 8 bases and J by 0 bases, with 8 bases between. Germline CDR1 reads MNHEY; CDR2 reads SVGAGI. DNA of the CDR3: TGTGCCAGCCGACAGGTCTCTGGGGCCAACGTCCTGACTTTC. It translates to CASRQVSGANVLTF.

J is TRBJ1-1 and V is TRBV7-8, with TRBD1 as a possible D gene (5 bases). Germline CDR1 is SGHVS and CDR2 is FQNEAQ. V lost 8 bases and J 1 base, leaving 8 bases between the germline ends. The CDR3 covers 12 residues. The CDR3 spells CASGHGNTEAFF. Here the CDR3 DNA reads TGTGCCAGCGGACACGGGAACACTGAAGCTTTCTTT.

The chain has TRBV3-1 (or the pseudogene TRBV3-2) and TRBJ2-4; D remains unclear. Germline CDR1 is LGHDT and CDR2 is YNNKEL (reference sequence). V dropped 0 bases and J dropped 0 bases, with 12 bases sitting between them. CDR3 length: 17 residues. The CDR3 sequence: CASSQEGLRLAKNIQYF. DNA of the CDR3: TGTGCCAGCAGCCAAGAAGGATTGCGACTAGCCAAAAACATTCAGTACTTC.